Below are 9 T cell receptor beta chains sequenced from a single sample in a study of blood T cells in healthy people across ages. The second PCR ran about 6 to 11 cycles with a sample-barcoded 5' primer and J-beta primers. MiXCR, run by TCRdb on the 5' RACE reads, gives a single entry per CDR3 protein. Seen here are over 1,500,000 distinct CDR3 sequences, 40% to 55% observed once, and the top ten hold less than 2.5%. The sequenced sample consisted of blood. All receptors derive from a woman between 40 and 55 years old in good health.

This sequence joins TRBV6-2 or TRBV6-3 and TRBJ2-1; D may be TRBD1 or TRBD2 (5 bases each). V was trimmed by 0 bases and J by 3 bases, leaving 18 bases between them. CDR3 length equals 18 residues. Germline V gene data show CDR1 as MNHEY and CDR2 as SVGEGT. The CDR3 coding sequence is TGTGCCAGCAGTTACTCGAAGCGTGCAGGGAGTTTCTACAATGAGCAGTTCTTC. Its protein product is CASSYSKRAGSFYNEQFF.

The rearrangement uses TRBV5-1 and TRBJ2-7, with D unresolved. The germline gives CDR1 SGHRS, CDR2 YFSETQ. The CDR3 spans 14 residues. Trimming removed 0 bases from V and 5 bases from J, with 12 bases in between. The CDR3 DNA sequence: TGCGCCAGCAGCTTGGTGCTGGGTCCACACGAGCAGTACTTC. Protein sequence: CASSLVLGPHEQYF.

V is TRBV28 and J is TRBJ2-3; D not certain. Germline CDR1 and CDR2: MDHEN and SYDVKM. CDR3 length equals 11 residues. Trimming left V 8 bases short and J 14 bases short, with 17 bases between. CDR3 region: CASYTSPQLYF. Here the CDR3 DNA reads TGTGCCAGCTACACCTCACCTCAGCTGTATTTT.

Only a few counts were recorded for this clonotype. The chain uses TRBV28 and TRBJ1-2, with TRBD1 matching 9 bases. Germline CDR1 MDHEN, CDR2 SYDVKM. After removal of 4 bases from V and 8 bases from J, the junction contained 11 bases not matched to a gene. The CDR3 has 15 amino acids. The CDR3 sequence: CASSSPGTGFDGYTF. CDR3 in DNA: TGTGCCAGCAGTTCTCCCGGGACAGGGTTCGACGGCTACACCTTC.

The table lists this clonotype with a count of one. CDR3 protein: CASSLAWGENGYTF. CDR3 coding DNA: TGCGCCAGCAGCTTGGCATGGGGGGAGAATGGCTACACCTTC. V is TRBV5-1 and J is TRBJ1-2; TRBD1 might be the D (5 bases). This CDR3 spans 14 amino acids. Germline lookup yields CDR1 SGHRS and CDR2 YFSETQ. V was shortened by 0 bases and J by 6 bases, with 12 bases between the two germline ends. The variable domain in full, completed from reference TRBV5-1 and TRBJ1-2, reads KAGVTQTPRYLIKTRGQQVTLSCSPISGHRSVSWYQQTPGQGLQFLFEYFSETQRNKGNFPGRFSGRQFSNSRSEMNVSTLELGDSALYLCASSLAWGENGYTFGSGTRLTVV.

The chain links TRBV18 to TRBJ2-5; TRBD2 agrees at 8 bases. Germline trimming cut 2 bases from V and 4 bases from J; bases unmatched to any gene: 9. Germline V gives CDR1 KGHSH, CDR2 LQKENI. The CDR3 runs to 16 residues. The CDR3 reads CASSPSQRGIVETQYF. The CDR3 bases are TGTGCCAGCTCACCATCTCAGCGGGGGATAGTAGAGACCCAGTACTTC.

The chain combines TRBV5-5 with TRBJ1-4; TRBD1 matches 7 bases. Germline V lookup: CDR1 SGHKS, CDR2 YYEKEE (reference sequence). The J segment lost 8 bases and the V segment lost 0 bases, leaving 4 bases of the junction unmatched. The CDR3 loop spans 14 amino acids. CDR3 in DNA: TGTGCCAGCAGCTTGGAAAGGGGGCTAGAAAAACTGTTTTTT. It encodes CASSLERGLEKLFF.

The V call is TRBV5-1, the J call TRBJ2-1, with D unclear. CDR1 and CDR2 from the germline V gene are SGHRS and YFSETQ. The germline V and J ends were trimmed by 3 bases and 3 bases, with 13 bases remaining between them. This CDR3 region has 15 residues. CDR3 in DNA: TGCGCCAGCAGCTCCCAGCAGGCCCGCTACAATGAGCAGTTCTTC. This codes for CASSSQQARYNEQFF.

This clonotype was picked up a small number of times. The rearrangement uses TRBV3-1 and TRBJ2-4; TRBD1 aligns across 8 bases. The DNA end lines up better with TRBJ2-7; the J call may be wrong. CDR3 size: 13 residues. From germline, CDR1 is LGHDT and CDR2 YNNKEL (reference sequence). DNA of the CDR3: TGTGCCAGCAGTTTTACACAGGGGGGCGAGCAGTACTTC. Translated, it gives CASSFTQGGEQYF.